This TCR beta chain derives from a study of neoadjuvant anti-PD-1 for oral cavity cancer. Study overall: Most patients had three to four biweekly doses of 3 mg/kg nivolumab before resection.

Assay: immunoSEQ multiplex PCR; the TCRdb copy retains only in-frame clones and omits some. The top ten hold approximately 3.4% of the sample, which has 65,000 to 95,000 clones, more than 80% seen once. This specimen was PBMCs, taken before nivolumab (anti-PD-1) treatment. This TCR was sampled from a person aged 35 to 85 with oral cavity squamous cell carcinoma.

The CDR3 sequence is CSVETGAYNEQFF. In DNA, the CDR3 is TGCAGCGTTGAGACAGGGGCCTACAATGAGCAGTTCTTC. This chain uses TRBV29-1 with TRBJ2-1; 8 nucleotides agree with TRBD1. V was clipped by 3 bases and J by 2 bases; unmatched bases: 0. Germline-derived CDR1 and CDR2 are SQVTM and ANQGSEA. This CDR3 is built from 13 residues.